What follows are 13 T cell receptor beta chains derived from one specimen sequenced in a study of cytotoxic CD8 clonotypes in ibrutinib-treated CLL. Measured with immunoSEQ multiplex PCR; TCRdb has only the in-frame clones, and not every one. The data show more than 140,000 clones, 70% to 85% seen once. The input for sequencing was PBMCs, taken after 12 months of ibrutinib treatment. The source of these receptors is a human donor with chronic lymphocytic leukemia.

The CDR3, as DNA: TGTGCCAGCAGCATAGATGGGACAGGGGACACCGGGGAGCTGTTTTTT. Its protein product is CASSIDGTGDTGELFF. This chain joins TRBV5-6 and TRBJ2-2; 10 nucleotides agree with TRBD1. The trim removed 4 bases at V and 3 bases at J, leaving 6 bases unmatched. CDR3 length: 16 amino acids. Germline V gene data show CDR1 as SGHDT and CDR2 as YYEEEE.

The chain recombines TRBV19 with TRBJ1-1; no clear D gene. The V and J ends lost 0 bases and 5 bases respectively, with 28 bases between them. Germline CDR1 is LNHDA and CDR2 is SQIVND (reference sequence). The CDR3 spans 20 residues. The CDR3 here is CASSIEPGSRGSYDRTEAFF. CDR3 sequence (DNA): TGTGCCAGTAGTATAGAGCCAGGCTCCCGCGGTAGTTACGATCGGACTGAAGCTTTCTTT.

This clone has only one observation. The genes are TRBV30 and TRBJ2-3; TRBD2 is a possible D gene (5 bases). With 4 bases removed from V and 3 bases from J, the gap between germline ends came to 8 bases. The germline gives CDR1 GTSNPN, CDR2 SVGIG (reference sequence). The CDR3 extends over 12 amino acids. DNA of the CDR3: TGTGCCTGGATGAGCGGAACAGATACGCAGTATTTT. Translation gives CAWMSGTDTQYF.

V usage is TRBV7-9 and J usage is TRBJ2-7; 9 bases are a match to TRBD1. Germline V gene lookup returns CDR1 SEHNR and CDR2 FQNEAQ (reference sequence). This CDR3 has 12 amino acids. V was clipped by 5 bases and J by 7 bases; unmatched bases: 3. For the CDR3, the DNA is TGTGCCAGCAGCGCGGGGACAGGGGAGCAGTACTTC. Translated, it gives CASSAGTGEQYF.

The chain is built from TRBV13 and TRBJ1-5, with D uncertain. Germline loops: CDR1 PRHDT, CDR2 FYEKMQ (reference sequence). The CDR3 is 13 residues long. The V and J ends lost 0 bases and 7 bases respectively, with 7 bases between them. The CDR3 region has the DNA TGTGCCAGCAGCTTAGGGTTGGGCCAGCCCCAGCATTTT. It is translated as CASSLGLGQPQHF.

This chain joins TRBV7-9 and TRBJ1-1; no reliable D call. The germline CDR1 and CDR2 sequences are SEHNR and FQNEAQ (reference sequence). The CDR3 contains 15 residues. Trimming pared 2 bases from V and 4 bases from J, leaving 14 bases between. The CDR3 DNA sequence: TGTGCCAGCAGCTTAAGCCTCGCCGGGGTCACTGAAGCTTTCTTT. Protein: CASSLSLAGVTEAFF. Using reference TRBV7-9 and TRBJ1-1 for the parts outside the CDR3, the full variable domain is DTGVSQNPRHKITKRGQNVTFRCDPISEHNRLYWYRQTLGQGPEFLTYFQNEAQLEKSRLLSDRFSAERPKGSFSTLEIQRTEQGDSAMYLCASSLSLAGVTEAFFGQGTRLTVV.

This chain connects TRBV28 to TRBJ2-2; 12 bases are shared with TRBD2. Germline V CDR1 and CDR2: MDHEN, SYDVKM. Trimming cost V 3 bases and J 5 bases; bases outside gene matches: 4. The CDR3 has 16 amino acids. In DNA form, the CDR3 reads TGTGCCAGCAGTTTTCGTACTAGCGGGAGGACCGGGGAGCTGTTTTTT. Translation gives CASSFRTSGRTGELFF.

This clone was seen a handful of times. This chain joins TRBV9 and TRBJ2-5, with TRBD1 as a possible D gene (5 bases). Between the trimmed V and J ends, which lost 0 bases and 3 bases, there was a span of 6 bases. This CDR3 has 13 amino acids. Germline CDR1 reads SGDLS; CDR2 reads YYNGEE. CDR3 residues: CASSVAREETQYF. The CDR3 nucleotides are TGTGCCAGCAGCGTAGCCAGGGAAGAGACCCAGTACTTC.

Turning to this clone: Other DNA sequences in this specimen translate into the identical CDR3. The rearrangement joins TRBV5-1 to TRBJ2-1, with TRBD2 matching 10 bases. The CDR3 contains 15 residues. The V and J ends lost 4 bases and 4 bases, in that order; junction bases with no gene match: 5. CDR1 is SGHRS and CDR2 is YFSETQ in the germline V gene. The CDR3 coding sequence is TGCGCCAGCAGCCGGACTAGCGGAGAGTACAATGAGCAGTTCTTC. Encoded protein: CASSRTSGEYNEQFF. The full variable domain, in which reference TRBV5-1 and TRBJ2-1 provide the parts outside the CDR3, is KAGVTQTPRYLIKTRGQQVTLSCSPISGHRSVSWYQQTPGQGLQFLFEYFSETQRNKGNFPGRFSGRQFSNSRSEMNVSTLELGDSALYLCASSRTSGEYNEQFFGPGTRLTVL.

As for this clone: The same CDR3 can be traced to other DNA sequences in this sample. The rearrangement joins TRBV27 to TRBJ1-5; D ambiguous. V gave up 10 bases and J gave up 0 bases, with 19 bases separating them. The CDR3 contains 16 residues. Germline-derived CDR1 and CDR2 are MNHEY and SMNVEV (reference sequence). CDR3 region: CATKSLGSYSNQPQHF. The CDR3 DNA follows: TGTGCCACCAAGTCTCTGGGAAGTTATAGCAATCAGCCCCAGCATTTT.

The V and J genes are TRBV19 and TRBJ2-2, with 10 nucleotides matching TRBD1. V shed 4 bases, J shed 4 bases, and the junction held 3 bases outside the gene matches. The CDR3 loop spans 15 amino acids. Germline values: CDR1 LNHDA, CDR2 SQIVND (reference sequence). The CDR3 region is CASSTGQGGTGELFF. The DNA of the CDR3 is TGTGCCAGTAGTACCGGACAGGGGGGCACCGGGGAGCTGTTTTTT.

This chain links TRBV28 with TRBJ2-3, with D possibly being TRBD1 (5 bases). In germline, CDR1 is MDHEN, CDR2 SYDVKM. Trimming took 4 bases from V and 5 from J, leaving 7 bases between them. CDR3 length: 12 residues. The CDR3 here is CASSSQGDTQYF. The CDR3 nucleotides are TGTGCCAGCAGTTCCCAGGGAGATACGCAGTATTTT.

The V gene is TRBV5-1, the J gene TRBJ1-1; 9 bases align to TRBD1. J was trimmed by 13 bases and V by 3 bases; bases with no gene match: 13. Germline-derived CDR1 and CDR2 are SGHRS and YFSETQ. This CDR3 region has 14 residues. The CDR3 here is CASSSVLGTGSRFF. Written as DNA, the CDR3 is TGCGCCAGCAGCTCGGTCTTGGGGACAGGGAGCCGTTTCTTT. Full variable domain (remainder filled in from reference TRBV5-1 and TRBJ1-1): KAGVTQTPRYLIKTRGQQVTLSCSPISGHRSVSWYQQTPGQGLQFLFEYFSETQRNKGNFPGRFSGRQFSNSRSEMNVSTLELGDSALYLCASSSVLGTGSRFFGQGTRLTVV.